A single sample gave rise to the 23 T cell receptor beta chains below, sequenced in a study of neurological immune-mediated disorders. MiXCR, run by TCRdb on the 5' RACE reads, gives a single entry per CDR3 protein. The table has fewer than 20,000 distinct CDR3 sequences, about 14% seen once. Source material: PBMCs. Receptor source: a man aged 60 to 75 with HTLV-1-associated myelopathy (HAM/TSP).

This clonotype was detected ten times or more. A much larger clone lies one base from this, so it may be a read error. The chain recombines TRBV7-9 with TRBJ2-3; 7 bases line up with TRBD1. CDR1 and CDR2 from the germline V gene are SEHNR and FQNEAQ (reference sequence). Trimming removed 1 base from V and 14 bases from J; junction bases left unmatched: 3. The CDR3 totals 11 residues. Written as DNA, the CDR3 is TGTGCCAGCAGCTTAGGACAGGGTGTGTATTTT. It yields the protein CASSLGQGVYF.

At least ten counts were recorded for this clonotype. The J gene is TRBJ2-5, the V gene TRBV5-1, with 7 bases identical to TRBD1. This CDR3 is 14 amino acids long. The germline V gene encodes CDR1 SGHRS and CDR2 YFSETQ. Trimming removed 3 bases from V and 4 bases from J; junction bases left unmatched: 6. The CDR3 is CASSSTGVRETQYF. CDR3 DNA sequence: TGCGCCAGCAGCTCCACAGGGGTCCGAGAGACCCAGTACTTC.

This clonotype was seen repeatedly, ten times or more. The chain is built from TRBV28 and TRBJ2-2; 7 positions agree with TRBD1. The V gene's germline CDR1 is MDHEN and CDR2 SYDVKM. Germline trimming cut 5 bases from V and 2 bases from J; bases unmatched to any gene: 8. This CDR3 comprises 16 residues. CDR3 protein: CASSIRTGSNTGELFF. CDR3 nucleotides: TGTGCCAGCAGTATCCGGACAGGATCAAACACCGGGGAGCTGTTTTTT.

This clonotype has ten or more counts. V is TRBV24-1 and J is TRBJ2-2; no clear D. The CDR3 totals 13 residues. Germline V gene sequence: CDR1 KGHDR, CDR2 SFDVKD. The V and J ends lost 7 bases and 2 bases respectively, with 7 bases between them. DNA of the CDR3: TGTGCCACCAGGGGCGGAAACACCGGGGAGCTGTTTTTT. It yields the protein CATRGGNTGELFF.

Note on this clonotype: Since a much larger clone is just one base distant, this may be a read error. The chain links TRBV19 to TRBJ2-5; 7 nucleotides align to TRBD2. Trimming cost V 10 bases and J 5 bases; bases outside gene matches: 4. CDR3 length: 11 amino acids. Germline assignment: CDR1 LNHDA and CDR2 SQIVND (reference sequence). The CDR3 region is CATMGGETQYF. The CDR3 region has the DNA TGTGCCACCATGGGAGGGGAGACCCAGTACTTC.

This clonotype showed up many times. The chain combines TRBV20-1 with TRBJ2-3; D ambiguous. In germline, CDR1 is DFQATT, CDR2 SNEGSKA (reference sequence). Deletions cut 3 bases from V and 3 bases from J, with 13 bases between. The CDR3 runs 14 residues. For the CDR3, the DNA is TGCAGTGCTAGTGAAACTTACACTACAGATACGCAGTATTTT. Translating gives CSASETYTTDTQYF.

Many counts were recorded for this clonotype. A much bigger clone sits one base away, suggesting this may be a read error. The chain carries TRBV4-1 and TRBJ2-3, with TRBD2 matching 7 bases. This CDR3 has 16 residues. Per germline, CDR1 MGHRA and CDR2 YSYEKL. CDR3: CANSQLASGSTDTQYF. The CDR3 DNA is TGCGCCAACAGCCAATTAGCTAGCGGAAGCACAGATACGCAGTATTTT.

A word on this clonotype: The junction differs from germline at one of its ends, possibly a read error. The V and J genes are TRBV7-2 and TRBJ2-7, with TRBD2 identical over 7 bases. The CDR3 is 13 residues long. From germline, CDR1 is SGHTA and CDR2 FQGNSA. The CDR3: CANSPRTRGEQHF. The DNA of the CDR3 is TGTGCCAACAGCCCGAGGACTAGAGGGGAGCAGCACTTC.

Ten or more counts support this clonotype. This chain joins TRBV6-2 or TRBV6-3 and TRBJ1-5, with 8 bases fitting TRBD1. Germline V gene data show CDR1 as MNHEY and CDR2 as SVGEGT. The CDR3 has 15 amino acids. The V and J ends lost 7 bases and 2 bases, in that order; junction bases with no gene match: 7. CDR3 in DNA: TGTGCCAGCAACCTAGGACAGGGCGGCAATCAGCCCCAGCATTTT. It is translated as CASNLGQGGNQPQHF.

This clonotype was seen many times. The J gene is TRBJ2-1, the V gene TRBV7-7; 14 nucleotides align to TRBD2. CDR1 SSHAT and CDR2 FNYEAQ come from the germline V gene (reference sequence). Germline trimming cut 3 bases from V and 6 bases from J; bases unmatched to any gene: 1. The CDR3 extends over 15 amino acids. The CDR3 coding sequence is TGTGCCAGCAGCTTCGGGACTAGCGGGAGCAATGAGCAGTTCTTC. Translated, it gives CASSFGTSGSNEQFF.

This clonotype has at least ten counts. The V call is TRBV30, the J call TRBJ1-3; D unresolved. V was shortened by 1 base and J by 4 bases, with 5 bases between the two germline ends. The CDR3 is 12 residues long. Germline V CDR1 and CDR2: GTSNPN, SVGIG (reference sequence). CDR3 residues: CAWSALGNTIYF. CDR3 DNA sequence: TGTGCCTGGAGTGCCCTAGGAAACACCATATATTTT.

This clonotype was seen ten or more times. The rearrangement links TRBV27 to TRBJ2-5; D could derive from TRBD1 or TRBD2 (5 bases each). Germline V gives CDR1 MNHEY, CDR2 SMNVEV (reference sequence). CDR3 length: 14 amino acids. The V end lost 3 bases, the J end lost 7 bases, and 15 bases lay between the germline ends. This CDR3 reads CASSLRAGLGTQYF. The CDR3 DNA is TGTGCCAGCAGTTTGAGGGCAGGGCTTGGGACCCAGTACTTC.

This clonotype was found many times. The chain links TRBV7-9 to TRBJ1-1; no firm D call. CDR3 length: 12 residues. In germline, CDR1 is SEHNR, CDR2 FQNEAQ (reference sequence). V lost 3 bases and J 5 bases, leaving 7 bases between the germline ends. CDR3 sequence (DNA): TGTGCCAGCAGCTTCAGGTCGACTGAAGCTTTCTTT. Translated: CASSFRSTEAFF.

The chain is built from TRBV5-1 and TRBJ2-3; the D is unclear. Germline CDR1 SGHRS, CDR2 YFSETQ. Trimming took 6 bases from V and 0 from J, leaving 14 bases between them. The length of the CDR3 is 15 residues. As DNA, the CDR3 is TGCGCCAGCAAATGGACCTCTACTAGCACAGATACGCAGTATTTT. Protein: CASKWTSTSTDTQYF.

In this sample, this clonotype turned up many times. This rearrangement joins TRBV6-5 to TRBJ2-1; 8 bases agree with TRBD1. The CDR3 extends over 14 amino acids. Trimming took 6 bases from V and 3 from J; bases not matched to a gene: 4. Germline V gene data show CDR1 as MNHEY and CDR2 as SVGAGI. The CDR3 DNA sequence: TGTGCCAGCAGGCGGACAGGGTACTACAATGAGCAGTTCTTC. This translates into CASRRTGYYNEQFF.

At least ten counts were recorded for this clonotype. The genes are TRBV5-1 and TRBJ1-4, with D possibly TRBD1 on 6 matching bases. The CDR3 is made up of 15 amino acids. The germline CDR1 and CDR2 sequences are SGHRS and YFSETQ. Between the trimmed V and J ends, which lost 1 base and 5 bases, there was a span of 12 bases. The CDR3 loop reads CASSLRGTANEKLFF. The CDR3 DNA is TGCGCCAGCAGCTTGAGGGGGACGGCGAATGAAAAACTGTTTTTT.

In its sample, this clonotype ranks as medium-sized (0.01 to 0.1%). Relative to the germline gene, one junction end is altered; a read error may explain this. The genes are TRBV7-7 and TRBJ2-7; possibly TRBD1 or TRBD2 for D (5 bases each). This CDR3 spans 13 amino acids. Germline loops: CDR1 SSHAT, CDR2 FNYEAQ (reference sequence). CDR3 nucleotides: TGTGCTAGCAGCTTAGTGAGAGGGGACGAGCAGTACTTC. Its protein is CASSLVRGDEQYF.

This clonotype was picked up many times. CDR3 amino acids: CASRDTGGPYNEQFF. DNA of the CDR3: TGTGCCAGCAGAGATACAGGGGGCCCCTACAATGAGCAGTTCTTC. The chain employs TRBV5-8 and TRBJ2-1; 9 bases are a match to TRBD1. Germline CDR1 and CDR2: SGHTS and YDEGEE. Trimming took 5 bases from V and 2 from J; bases not matched to a gene: 5. The CDR3 is 15 residues long.

At least ten counts were recorded for this clonotype. This CDR3 is CASSLTTSATGELFF. The CDR3 nucleotides read TGCGCCAGCAGCTTGACGACTAGTGCCACCGGGGAGCTGTTTTTT. The rearrangement links TRBV5-1 to TRBJ2-2, with D possibly matching TRBD2 (6 bases). The CDR3 spans 15 residues. Germline V gene lookup returns CDR1 SGHRS and CDR2 YFSETQ. V was shortened by 1 base and J by 4 bases, with 11 bases between the two germline ends.

This chain links TRBV13 with TRBJ1-4, with 7 bases fitting TRBD1. This CDR3 region has 18 residues. V lost 10 bases and J lost 7; bases outside the gene matches: 24. Germline V gene sequence: CDR1 PRHDT, CDR2 FYEKMQ (reference sequence). The CDR3 spells CAMGPGLLCWAGGEKLFF. The DNA of the CDR3 is TGTGCCATGGGCCCCGGGCTCCTCTGCTGGGCAGGGGGTGAAAAACTGTTTTTT.

There are many counts of this clonotype. As DNA, the CDR3 is TGTGCCAGCAGTGATGGGATCTCTGGAAACACCATATATTTT. Its translation is CASSDGISGNTIYF. The gene calls are TRBV6-1 and TRBJ1-3, with no clear D. Germline V lookup: CDR1 MNHNS, CDR2 SASEGT. This CDR3 is built from 14 residues. Trimming took off 3 bases at V and 0 bases at J, with 6 bases between the two ends.

This clonotype has a count of ten or more. Written as DNA, the CDR3 is TGTGCCAGCAGCGGGGGGGACAGGGGTTCCACAGATACGCAGTATTTT. Protein product: CASSGGDRGSTDTQYF. V usage is TRBV7-2 and J usage is TRBJ2-3; 10 bases fit TRBD1. The germline gives CDR1 SGHTA, CDR2 FQGNSA. The CDR3 is made up of 16 amino acids. The trim removed 5 bases at V and 2 bases at J, leaving 7 bases unmatched.

The table lists this clonotype with many counts. The V and J genes are TRBV12-3 or TRBV12-4 and TRBJ1-1, with 7 nucleotides matching TRBD1. The CDR3 covers 16 residues. V gave up 5 bases and J gave up 4 bases; unmatched junction bases: 13. The CDR3 loop is CASSMDRSTGGTEAFF. The CDR3 DNA reads TGTGCCAGCAGTATGGACAGGTCAACGGGCGGCACTGAAGCTTTCTTT.